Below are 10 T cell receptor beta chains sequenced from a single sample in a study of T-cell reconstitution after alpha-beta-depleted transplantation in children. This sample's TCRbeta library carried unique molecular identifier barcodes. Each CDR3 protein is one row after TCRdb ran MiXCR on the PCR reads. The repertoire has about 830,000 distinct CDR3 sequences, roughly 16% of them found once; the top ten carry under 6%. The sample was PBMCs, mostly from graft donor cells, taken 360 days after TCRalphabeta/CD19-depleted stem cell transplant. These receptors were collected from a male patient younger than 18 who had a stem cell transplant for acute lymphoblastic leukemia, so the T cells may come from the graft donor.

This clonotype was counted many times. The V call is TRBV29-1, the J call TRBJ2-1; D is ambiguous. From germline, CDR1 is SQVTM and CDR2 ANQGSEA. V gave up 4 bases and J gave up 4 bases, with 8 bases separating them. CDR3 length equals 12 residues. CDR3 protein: CSVVSRYNEQFF. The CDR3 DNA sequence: TGCAGCGTTGTTTCCCGGTACAATGAGCAGTTCTTC.

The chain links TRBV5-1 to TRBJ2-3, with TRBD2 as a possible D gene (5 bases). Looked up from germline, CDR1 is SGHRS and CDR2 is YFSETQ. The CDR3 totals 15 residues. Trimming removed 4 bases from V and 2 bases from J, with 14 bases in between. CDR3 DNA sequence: TGCGCCAGCAGCCCCTCGTGGACTTACACAGATACGCAGTATTTT. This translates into CASSPSWTYTDTQYF.

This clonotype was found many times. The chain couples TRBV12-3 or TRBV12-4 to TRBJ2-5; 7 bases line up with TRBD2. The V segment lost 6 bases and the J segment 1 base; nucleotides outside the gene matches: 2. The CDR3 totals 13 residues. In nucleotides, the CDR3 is TGTGCCAGCAGACCTAGCGGCCAAGAGACCCAGTACTTC. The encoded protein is CASRPSGQETQYF.

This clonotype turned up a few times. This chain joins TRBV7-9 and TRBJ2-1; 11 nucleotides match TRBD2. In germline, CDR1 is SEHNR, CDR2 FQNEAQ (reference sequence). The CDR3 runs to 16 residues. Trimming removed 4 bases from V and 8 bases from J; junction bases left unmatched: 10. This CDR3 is CASSSWTSGSTDEQFF. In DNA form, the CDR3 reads TGTGCCAGCAGCTCCTGGACTAGCGGGTCAACCGATGAGCAGTTCTTC.

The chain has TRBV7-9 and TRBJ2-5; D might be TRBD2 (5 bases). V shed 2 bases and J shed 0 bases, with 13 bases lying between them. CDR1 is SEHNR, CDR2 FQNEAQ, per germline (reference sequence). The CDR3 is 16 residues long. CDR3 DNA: TGTGCCAGCAGCTTACTGGGCGGCGGGTACCAAGAGACCCAGTACTTC. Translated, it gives CASSLLGGGYQETQYF.

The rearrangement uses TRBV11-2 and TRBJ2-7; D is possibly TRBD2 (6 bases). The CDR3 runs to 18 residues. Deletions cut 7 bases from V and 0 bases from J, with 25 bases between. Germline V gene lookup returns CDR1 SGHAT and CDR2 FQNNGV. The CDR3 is CASTEGGFSGLHSYEQYF. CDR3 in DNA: TGTGCCAGCACCGAAGGTGGGTTCTCTGGACTACACTCCTACGAGCAGTACTTC.

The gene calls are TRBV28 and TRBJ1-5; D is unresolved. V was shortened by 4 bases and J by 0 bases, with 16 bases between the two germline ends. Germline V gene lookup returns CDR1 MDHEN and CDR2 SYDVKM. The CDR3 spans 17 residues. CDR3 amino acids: CASSCPPHEDSNQPQHF. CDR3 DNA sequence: TGTGCCAGCAGTTGCCCCCCCCACGAAGATAGCAATCAGCCCCAGCATTTT.

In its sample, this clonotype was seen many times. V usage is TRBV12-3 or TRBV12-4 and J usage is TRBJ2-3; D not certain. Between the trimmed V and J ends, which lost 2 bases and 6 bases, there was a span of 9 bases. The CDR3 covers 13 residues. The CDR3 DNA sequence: TGTGCCAGCAGTTTACGCCTAACCGATACGCAGTATTTT. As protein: CASSLRLTDTQYF.

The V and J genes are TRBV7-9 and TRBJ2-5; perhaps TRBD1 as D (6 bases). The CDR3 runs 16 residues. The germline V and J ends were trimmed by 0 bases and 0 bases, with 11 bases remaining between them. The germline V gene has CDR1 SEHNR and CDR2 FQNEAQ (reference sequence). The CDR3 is CASSLAAWGHQETQYF. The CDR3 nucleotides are TGTGCCAGCAGCTTAGCGGCGTGGGGGCACCAAGAGACCCAGTACTTC. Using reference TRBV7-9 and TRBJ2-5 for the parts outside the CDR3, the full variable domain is DTGVSQNPRHKITKRGQNVTFRCDPISEHNRLYWYRQTLGQGPEFLTYFQNEAQLEKSRLLSDRFSAERPKGSFSTLEIQRTEQGDSAMYLCASSLAAWGHQETQYFGPGTRLLVL.

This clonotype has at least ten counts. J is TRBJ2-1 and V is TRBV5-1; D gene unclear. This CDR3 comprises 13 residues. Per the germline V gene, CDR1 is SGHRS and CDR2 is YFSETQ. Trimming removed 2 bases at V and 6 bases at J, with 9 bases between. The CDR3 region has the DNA TGCGCCAGCAGCTTTATCAGTTTCAATGAGCAGTTCTTC. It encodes CASSFISFNEQFF.